This T cell receptor (beta chain) stems from a study of blood T cell repertoires in COVID-19. Libraries were prepared by immunoSEQ multiplex PCR; TCRdb keeps only in-frame clonotypes and omits some of them. Altogether about 34,000 clones are present, approximately 81% being singletons, with the ten largest covering about 3%. This TCR came from a man aged 65 to 79 with COVID-19, enrolled during active disease. The sequenced sample consisted of peripheral blood.

The DNA of the CDR3 is TGTGCCAGCAGTTCCCTCGCGGGGGGGGCAGATACGCAGTATTTT. Protein: CASSSLAGGADTQYF. The chain recombines TRBV11-2 with TRBJ2-3; TRBD2 agrees at 9 bases. V gave up 6 bases and J gave up 4 bases; unmatched junction bases: 8. The germline gives CDR1 SGHAT, CDR2 FQNNGV. CDR3 length: 15 residues.